These T cell receptor beta chains were read from a single sample in a study of blood T cell repertoires in COVID-19. Repertoires were generated with immunoSEQ multiplex PCR, while TCRdb's copy carries only in-frame clones and drops some. Among more than 400,000 clones listed, 90% were seen once. Material: PBMCs or T cells enriched from blood (not recorded which). The receptors shown here come from a man aged 18-30 years who had recovered from COVID-19. Each CDR3 is given with its conserved first and last residue. D genes are given only for firm matches. Only part of the rows carry a size: once, few, many, or a class if the clone is expanded.

clone size	D gene	V gene	J gene	CDR3 protein	CDR3 DNA
-	TRBD1	TRBV7-9	TRBJ2-5	CASSLDSYGGQGQETQYF	TGTGCCAGCAGCTTAGATTCCTACGGGGGACAGGGCCAAGAGACCCAGTACTTC
once	TRBD1	TRBV10-3	TRBJ1-2	CAISRTGGESFSGYTF	TGTGCCATCAGTCGGACAGGGGGTGAGAGTTTTTCGGGCTACACCTTC
once	-	TRBV19	TRBJ2-7	CASGEASGIDEQYF	TGTGCCAGTGGAGAAGCGTCGGGGATCGACGAGCAGTACTTC
once	TRBD1	TRBV3-1/TRBV3-2	TRBJ1-2	CASSPRDRSYGYTF	TGTGCCAGCAGCCCACGGGACAGGTCCTATGGCTACACCTTC
-	TRBD2	TRBV28	TRBJ2-7	CASSVRGAGGSEQYF	TGTGCCAGCAGCGTGAGAGGGGCCGGGGGGTCCGAGCAGTACTTC
-	-	TRBV7-9	TRBJ1-5	CASSLSQGEGNQPQHF	TGTGCCAGCAGCTTAAGCCAGGGTGAAGGCAATCAGCCCCAGCATTTT
few	-	TRBV5-8	TRBJ1-2	CASSYGTNNYGYTF	TGTGCCAGCAGCTACGGGACAAATAACTATGGCTACACCTTC
-	-	TRBV28	TRBJ1-4	CAGGRSNEKLFF	TGCGCAGGAGGACGGAGTAATGAAAAACTGTTTTTT
-	-	TRBV9	TRBJ1-4	CASSVVPGEKLFF	TGTGCCAGCAGCGTAGTCCCGGGTGAAAAACTGTTTTTT
-	-	TRBV7-9	TRBJ2-3	CASSPSGSDTQYF	TGTGCCAGCAGCCCTTCGGGTTCAGATACGCAGTATTTT
-	-	TRBV3-1/TRBV3-2	TRBJ2-7	CASSPSAYEQYF	TGTGCCAGCAGTCCAAGCGCCTACGAGCAGTACTTC
-	TRBD1	TRBV27	TRBJ1-2	CASSLRTGLLYGYTF	TGTGCCAGCAGTCTCCGGACAGGCCTACTTTATGGCTACACCTTC
-	-	TRBV10-3	TRBJ1-6	CAISESTISPLHF	TGTGCCATCAGTGAGTCGACTATATCACCCCTCCACTTT
-	TRBD1	TRBV6-5	TRBJ2-6	CASSEGAPGANVLTF	TGTGCCAGCAGCGAGGGGGCTCCTGGGGCCAACGTCCTGACTTTC
few	-	TRBV29-1	TRBJ1-1	CSVVDSAEAFF	TGCAGCGTGGTCGACAGCGCTGAAGCTTTCTTT
-	-	TRBV28	TRBJ1-2	CASSSDRMYTF	TGTGCCAGCAGTTCCGACAGGATGTACACCTTC
-	-	TRBV27	TRBJ1-2	CASSLTGSRGHGYTF	TGTGCCAGCAGTCTTACGGGATCCAGAGGTCATGGCTACACCTTC
-	-	TRBV5-5	TRBJ1-5	CASSLDARANQPQHF	TGTGCCAGCAGCTTGGATGCCAGGGCGAATCAGCCCCAGCATTTT
-	-	TRBV7-9	TRBJ1-1	CASSPSGNTEAFF	TGTGCCAGCAGCCCTTCGGGAAACACTGAAGCTTTCTTT
-	-	TRBV3-1/TRBV3-2	TRBJ1-3	CASSQDGTALSGNTIYF	TGTGCCAGCAGCCAAGATGGAACAGCCCTCTCTGGAAACACCATATATTTT
-	-	TRBV6-6	TRBJ1-2	CASSYTPSGIDGYTF	TGTGCCAGCAGTTATACGCCCTCAGGGATTGATGGCTACACCTTC
few	TRBD1	TRBV2	TRBJ1-5	CASRDRGVDQPQHF	TGTGCCAGCAGAGACAGGGGCGTTGATCAGCCCCAGCATTTT
-	-	TRBV5-1	TRBJ1-5	CASSLEGGAGQPQHF	TGCGCCAGCAGCTTGGAGGGGGGGGCGGGACAGCCCCAGCATTTT
-	TRBD1	TRBV5-4	TRBJ2-7	CASSLGRTGGYEQYF	TGTGCCAGCAGCTTGGGGAGGACAGGGGGCTACGAGCAGTACTTC
few	TRBD1	TRBV7-9	TRBJ1-1	CASRTTGQGAEAFF	TGTGCCAGCAGAACAACCGGACAGGGGGCTGAAGCTTTCTTT
-	TRBD2	TRBV19	TRBJ2-3	CASSMGPGGSRDTQYF	TGTGCCAGTAGTATGGGACCAGGCGGGAGTCGGGATACGCAGTATTTT
-	TRBD1	TRBV13	TRBJ2-7	CASSLTGTTYEQYF	TGTGCCAGCAGCTTGACAGGGACGACCTACGAGCAGTACTTC
-	-	TRBV5-6	TRBJ1-3	CASSFITSSGNTIYF	TGTGCCAGCAGCTTCATCACCAGCTCTGGAAACACCATATATTTT
-	TRBD1	TRBV11-2	TRBJ1-1	CASSPWTGEVNTEAFF	TGTGCCAGCAGCCCCTGGACAGGGGAGGTGAACACTGAAGCTTTCTTT
-	TRBD1	TRBV29-1	TRBJ1-2	CSVVGTEYGYTF	TGCAGCGTTGTGGGGACAGAATATGGCTACACCTTC
-	-	TRBV14	TRBJ1-3	CASSPRGRGNTIYF	TGTGCCAGCAGCCCCAGGGGCCGAGGAAACACCATATATTTT
-	TRBD1	TRBV28	TRBJ1-4	CASSSRTRQGKLFF	TGTGCCAGCAGCTCCCGCACTCGACAGGGGAAACTGTTTTTT
-	-	TRBV18	TRBJ2-1	CASSPGLNNEQFF	TGTGCCAGCTCACCGGGACTTAACAATGAGCAGTTCTTC
-	-	TRBV11-2	TRBJ1-2	CASSSINYGGYTF	TGTGCCAGCAGCAGCATCAACTATGGAGGCTACACCTTC
-	TRBD2	TRBV7-9	TRBJ2-3	CASSLVLAGDTQYF	TGTGCCAGCAGCTTGGTCCTAGCGGGAGATACGCAGTATTTT
once	TRBD2	TRBV4-1	TRBJ2-7	CASSPTGERGTYEQYF	TGCGCCAGCAGCCCCACTGGGGAGCGGGGAACCTACGAGCAGTACTTC
-	-	TRBV7-9	TRBJ2-7	CASSLDTYEQYF	TGTGCCAGCAGCTTAGACACCTACGAGCAGTACTTC
-	-	TRBV19	TRBJ1-1	CASSLQGANTEAFF	TGTGCCAGTAGTCTGCAAGGGGCGAACACTGAAGCTTTCTTT
-	TRBD1	TRBV14	TRBJ1-1	CASSRRGQWGNTEAFF	TGTGCCAGCAGCCGGAGGGGACAGTGGGGGAACACTGAAGCTTTCTTT
-	TRBD1	TRBV3-1/TRBV3-2	TRBJ1-1	CASSQAGGDPLRMNTEAFF	TGTGCCAGCAGCCAAGCAGGGGGTGACCCCCTTAGAATGAACACTGAAGCTTTCTTT
-	-	TRBV18	TRBJ1-1	CASSPQGDEAFF	TGTGCCAGCTCACCTCAGGGCGATGAAGCTTTCTTT
-	TRBD1	TRBV5-4	TRBJ1-4	CASSLTGGYDEKLFF	TGTGCCAGCAGTTTAACAGGGGGCTATGATGAAAAACTGTTTTTT
-	TRBD2	TRBV2	TRBJ2-1	CASTFSGGGVNEQFF	TGTGCCAGCACTTTTAGCGGGGGGGGCGTCAATGAGCAGTTCTTC
-	TRBD1	TRBV7-2	TRBJ1-4	CASSPDRGSEKLFF	TGTGCCAGCAGCCCTGACAGGGGATCTGAAAAACTGTTTTTT
-	TRBD1	TRBV19	TRBJ1-2	CASTGGSVRGYTF	TGTGCCAGTACAGGGGGATCTGTTCGTGGCTACACCTTC
once	-	TRBV7-6	TRBJ2-7	CASSLLTGSGEQYF	TGTGCCAGCAGCTTACTAACAGGGTCGGGCGAGCAGTACTTC
-	-	TRBV18	TRBJ2-7	CASSPLASYEQYF	TGTGCCAGCTCACCACTGGCCTCCTACGAGCAGTACTTC
-	-	TRBV6-2/TRBV6-3	TRBJ1-2	CASSVGRYGYTF	TGTGCCAGCAGCGTGGGCCGCTATGGCTACACCTTC
-	-	TRBV3-1/TRBV3-2	TRBJ1-4	CASSPGQLITNEKLFF	TGTGCCAGCAGCCCCGGACAGCTGATAACTAATGAAAAACTGTTTTTT
-	-	TRBV15	TRBJ2-7	CATSRSTGYEQYF	TGTGCCACCAGCAGATCAACAGGCTACGAGCAGTACTTC
-	-	TRBV9	TRBJ2-5	CASSVGLAAETQYF	TGTGCCAGCAGCGTAGGCTTAGCAGCAGAGACCCAGTACTTC
-	TRBD2	TRBV5-1	TRBJ2-3	CASSPTNGGADTQYF	TGCGCCAGCAGCCCAACTAACGGGGGGGCGGATACGCAGTATTTT
-	-	TRBV29-1	TRBJ1-2	CSTDRDSDYGYTF	TGCAGCACAGACCGGGACTCCGACTATGGCTACACCTTC
-	-	TRBV10-2	TRBJ2-6	CASSERGITSGANVLTF	TGCGCCAGCTCAGAGAGAGGGATTACCTCTGGGGCCAACGTCCTGACTTTC
-	-	TRBV6-5	TRBJ2-7	CASSTGSHYYEQYF	TGTGCCAGCAGTACCGGGTCTCACTACTACGAGCAGTACTTC
-	-	TRBV7-3	TRBJ2-4	CASSFNINIQYF	TGTGCCAGCAGCTTTAATATTAACATTCAGTACTTC
-	TRBD1	TRBV18	TRBJ2-1	CASSPYRGGNEQFF	TGTGCCAGCTCACCATACAGGGGTGGGAATGAGCAGTTCTTC
-	TRBD1	TRBV12-5	TRBJ2-1	CASGPTGQGSYNEQFF	TGTGCTAGTGGTCCGACGGGACAGGGGTCCTACAATGAGCAGTTCTTC
-	-	TRBV19	TRBJ1-6	CASSMGDMVGSPLHF	TGTGCCAGTAGTATGGGGGACATGGTTGGGTCACCCCTCCACTTT
-	-	TRBV14	TRBJ2-7	CASSLIDPGSQYF	TGTGCCAGCAGCCTTATCGACCCAGGATCTCAGTACTTC